Described below is a single T cell receptor (beta chain) sequence and its context. Whenever a sample was processed, at least 6.5 million PBMCs were isolated. The extraction recovered at least 5.5 micrograms of total RNA per sample. Together with a sample-barcoded 5' primer, a J-beta primer mix was included in a second PCR lasting roughly 7 to 11 cycles. TCRdb ran MiXCR on the 5' RACE reads and lists one entry per CDR3 protein. The table has around 1.5 million distinct CDR3 sequences, around 36% seen once; the top ten hold over 9%. The source of the sample is a study of blood T cells in healthy people across ages. Trimming cost V 3 bases and J 8 bases, with 11 bases left between them. The CDR3 is 13 amino acids. CDR1 is SGHVS, CDR2 FNYEAQ, per germline.

This sequence originates from a woman aged 25 to 39 in good health. The sequenced sample was blood. The chain couples TRBV7-6 to TRBJ2-1; TRBD2 is a possible D gene (6 bases). In nucleotides, the CDR3 is TGTGCCAGCAGCTTTTTTAGCGGCCATGAGCAGTTCTTC. Protein product: CASSFFSGHEQFF.